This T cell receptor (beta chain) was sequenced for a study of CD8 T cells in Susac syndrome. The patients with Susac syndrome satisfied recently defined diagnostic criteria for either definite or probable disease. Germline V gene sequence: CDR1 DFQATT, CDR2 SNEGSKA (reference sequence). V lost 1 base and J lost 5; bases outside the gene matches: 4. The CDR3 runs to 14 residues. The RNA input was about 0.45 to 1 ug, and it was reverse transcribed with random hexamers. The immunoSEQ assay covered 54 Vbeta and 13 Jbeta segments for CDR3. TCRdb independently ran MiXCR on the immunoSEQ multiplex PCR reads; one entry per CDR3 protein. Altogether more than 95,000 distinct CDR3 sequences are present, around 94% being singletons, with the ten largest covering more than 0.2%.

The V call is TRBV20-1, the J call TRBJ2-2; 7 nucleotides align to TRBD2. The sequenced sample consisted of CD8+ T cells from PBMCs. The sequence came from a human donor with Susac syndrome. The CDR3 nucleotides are TGCAGTGCTAGAGGAGGGAGGGAAACCGGGGAGCTGTTTTTT. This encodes CSARGGRETGELFF.